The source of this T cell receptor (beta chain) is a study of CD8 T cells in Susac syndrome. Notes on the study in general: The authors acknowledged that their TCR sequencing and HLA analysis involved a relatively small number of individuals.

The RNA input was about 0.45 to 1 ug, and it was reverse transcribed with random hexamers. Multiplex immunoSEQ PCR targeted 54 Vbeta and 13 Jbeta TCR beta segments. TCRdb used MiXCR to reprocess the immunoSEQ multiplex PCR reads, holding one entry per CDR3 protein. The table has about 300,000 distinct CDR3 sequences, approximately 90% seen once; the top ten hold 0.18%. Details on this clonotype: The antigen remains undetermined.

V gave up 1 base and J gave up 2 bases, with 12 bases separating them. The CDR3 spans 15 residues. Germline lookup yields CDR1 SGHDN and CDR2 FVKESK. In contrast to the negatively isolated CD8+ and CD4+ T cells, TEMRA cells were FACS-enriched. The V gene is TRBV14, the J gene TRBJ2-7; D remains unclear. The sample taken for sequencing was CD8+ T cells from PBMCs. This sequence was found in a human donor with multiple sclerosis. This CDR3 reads CASSQGIGLTYEQYF. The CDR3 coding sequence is TGTGCCAGCAGCCAAGGAATCGGGCTAACCTACGAGCAGTACTTC.